This TCR beta chain stems from a study of T cell responses to AZD1222 COVID-19 vaccine. This CDR3 region has 15 residues. The germline V gene encodes CDR1 MNHNS and CDR2 SASEGT. Trimming cost V 0 bases and J 2 bases; bases outside gene matches: 4. Clones were read by immunoSEQ multiplex PCR, and TCRdb kept only the in-frame ones, dropping some. This table holds more than 150,000 clones, around nine tenths found once. As concerns this clone: Its specificity is unknown.

Study-wide results and caveats: Spike-specific TCR breadth and depth went up after people got two AZD1222 doses. Nearly half of spike-specific TCRs reportedly target unmutated variant regions. Baseline antibody screening turned up just a handful of seropositive AZD1222 recipients.

The TCR originated in an adult who received the AZD1222 COVID-19 vaccine. The J gene is TRBJ2-7, the V gene TRBV6-1; 7 positions agree with TRBD1. The starting material was peripheral blood, obtained 28 days after the second AZD1222 dose. The CDR3 sequence is CASSEADGTAYEQYF. The DNA of the CDR3 is TGTGCCAGCAGTGAAGCCGACGGGACAGCCTACGAGCAGTACTTC.